This T cell receptor beta chain appears in the sequencing data of a study of shared clonotypes between healthy human individuals. Points from the study as a whole: Sequencing depth was expected to influence donor clonotype sharing.

Comments on this clone: Its cognate antigen is unknown.

V was trimmed by 4 bases and J by 8 bases, leaving 15 bases between them. CDR3 size: 13 residues. Germline lookup yields CDR1 GTSNPN and CDR2 SVGIG (reference sequence). The sorted-subset replicate PCRs were given about 210 ng DNA, which is 30,000 to 35,000 T cell genomes. Data came from immunoSEQ multiplex PCR; TCRdb stores just in-frame clones and leaves some out. The table shows 2 million to 2.5 million clones, with 85% to 95% occurring only once. It was into CD45RA+ naive and CD45RA-negative memory subsets that the CD4+ cells were split. Input material: naive CD4+ T cells from PBMCs. Subset meaning: CD45RA+ positively selected. The TCR sequence derives from a young man in good health. Some clones in this sample may be carry-over from other donors' samples. V and J are TRBV30 and TRBJ2-4; unclear D gene. CDR3 nucleotides: TGTGCCTGGAATCCCGGTTCGGTGGACATTCAGTACTTC. It codes for CAWNPGSVDIQYF. The whole variable domain, filled in from reference TRBV30 and TRBJ2-4, reads SQTIHQWPATLVQPVGSPLSLECTVEGTSNPNLYWYRQAAGRGLQLLFYSVGIGQISSEVPQNLSASRPQDRQFILSSKKLLLSDSGFYLCAWNPGSVDIQYFGAGTRLSVL.